This TCR beta chain was recovered during a study of CD8+CD57+ T cells in acquired aplastic anemia. About the research overall: DNA recovered from sorted CD4+ and CD8+ cells had a mean of approximately 3.2 ug. Healthy donor CD4+ cell samples had a mean of around 10 million reads. Overall study results and limits: Overlapping CD8+ CDR3 repertoires of patients and controls contained around 30 shared sequences. Patients showed no significant difference from controls in CD8+ Simpson's diversity.

This clonotype was counted once. Antigen: not known. A single base separates this from a much larger clone, so it may be a read error. This CDR3 contains 16 residues. TCR beta VDJ and CDR3 profiling used genomic DNA as template. Each CDR3 protein gets one entry after TCRdb re-called the reads with MiXCR. This table has about 42,000 distinct CDR3 sequences, approximately 67% appearing once. The clonotype originates from a human donor in good health, serving as a control. The sample taken for sequencing was sorted CD4+, CD8+, or CD8+CD57+ T cells (not recorded which) from PBMCs. The chain employs TRBV12-3 or TRBV12-4 and TRBJ2-3, with D maybe TRBD2 (7 bases). The CDR3 region is CASTPRIGGGTDTRYF. The CDR3 DNA is TGTGCCAGCACCCCCCGAATCGGCGGGGGCACAGATACGCGGTATTTT.